Following are 3 T cell receptor beta chains from one sample sequenced in a study of beta chain features in type 1 diabetes. The entirety of the isolated RNA underwent reverse transcription, so expressed TCRB transcripts were sequenced. Sequencing was performed with immunoSEQ multiplex PCR; in TCRdb, only in-frame clones are kept and a portion is missing. Counted here are about 340,000 clones, roughly 8% occurring once; the ten biggest clones make up 0.44%. Sequencing was performed on central memory CD4+ T cells from blood. The receptors derive from a woman aged 18-29 years in good health.

This clone was observed a handful of times. The chain employs TRBV4-3 and TRBJ1-1; D is ambiguous. The germline V and J ends were trimmed by 5 bases and 4 bases, with 20 bases remaining between them. The CDR3 covers 16 residues. Germline values: CDR1 LGHNA, CDR2 YSLEER. CDR3 amino acids: CASSFTAGRSGTEAFF. CDR3 in DNA: TGCGCCAGCAGCTTCACGGCGGGTAGGAGCGGCACTGAAGCTTTCTTT.

CDR3 DNA sequence: TGTGCCAGCAGCTTGAGTCCTAGCGGGAGCACCTACGAGCAGTACTTC. It encodes CASSLSPSGSTYEQYF. This chain joins TRBV5-5 and TRBJ2-7, with 10 nucleotides matching TRBD2. Germline CDR1 and CDR2: SGHKS and YYEKEE (reference sequence). This CDR3 contains 16 residues. Trimming at V came to 1 base and at J to 2 bases, leaving 6 bases not matched to a gene.

The table lists this clone with a few counts. The chain links TRBV10-2 to TRBJ2-7; 9 positions agree with TRBD1. The CDR3 is made up of 14 amino acids. V lost 6 bases to trimming and J lost 3 bases; unmatched junction nucleotides: 6. Germline CDR1 is WSHSY and CDR2 is SAAADI. CDR3 nucleotides: TGCGCCAGCAGGGGGACAGGGAAGGGCTACGAGCAGTACTTC. This encodes CASRGTGKGYEQYF.